One sample yielded the 25 T cell receptor beta chains listed below, sequenced in a study of blood T cells in healthy people across ages. Through a sample-barcoded 5' primer and a J-beta primer mix, a second PCR was run for roughly 6 to 12 cycles. TCRdb called the 5' RACE reads again in MiXCR, with one record for every CDR3 protein. The table has 500,000 to 650,000 distinct CDR3 sequences, about 26% seen once; the top ten hold 3% to 4%. These data also featured in a second study, about T cells of mothers and their children.

Specimen: blood. These receptors all come from a boy between 2 and 10 years old in good health.

In regard to this clonotype: A much larger clone differs by one base, so this may be a read error. This chain links TRBV9 with TRBJ1-5; a weak D match, TRBD1 (5 bases). Germline values: CDR1 SGDLS, CDR2 YYNGEE. CDR3 length equals 15 residues. CDR3 amino acids: CASSAGTIGNRPQHF. The DNA of the CDR3 is TGTGCCAGCAGCGCCGGGACGATCGGCAATCGGCCCCAGCATTTT. Variable domain in full (rest from reference TRBV9 and TRBJ1-5): DSGVTQTPKHLITATGQRVTLRCSPRSGDLSVYWYQQSLDQGLQFLIQYYNGEERAKGNILERFSAQQFPDLHSELNLSSLELGDSALYFCASSAGTIGNRPQHFGDGTRLSIL.

A few counts support this clonotype. The chain links TRBV2 to TRBJ1-6; D is undetermined. V lost 8 bases and J lost 6, with 11 bases in between. The CDR3 contains 13 residues. Germline V lookup: CDR1 SNHLY, CDR2 FYNNEI. The CDR3 DNA reads as TGTGCCAGCGGGTCGGGGTTTAATTCACCCCTCCACTTT. This codes for CASGSGFNSPLHF.

This clonotype was seen more than once but under ten times. This clone may be a read error of a much larger clone one base away. The rearrangement links TRBV12-3 or TRBV12-4 to TRBJ1-5, with D maybe TRBD1 (5 bases). V gave up 4 bases and J gave up 3 bases, with 16 bases separating them. This CDR3 has 16 residues. CDR3 loop: CASSSPSGQDNQPQHF. The CDR3 DNA reads TGTGCCAGCAGTTCACCCTCCGGACAAGACAATCAGCCCCAGCATTTT.

The CDR3 bases are TGTGCCAGCAGTTTATCAGGGACGCCCAATTCACCCCTCCACTTT. Translation gives CASSLSGTPNSPLHF. The chain has TRBV6-5 and TRBJ1-6; D perhaps matches TRBD1 (5 bases). The CDR3 has 15 residues. Trimming took 4 bases from V and 7 from J, leaving 14 bases between them. CDR1 and CDR2 (germline): MNHEY, SVGAGI.

The V gene is TRBV25-1, the J gene TRBJ2-5, with D maybe TRBD2 (5 bases). The CDR3 covers 13 residues. The V gene lost 8 bases and the J gene lost 1 base, with 11 bases spanning the gap. CDR1 is MGHDK and CDR2 is SYGVNS in the germline V gene. Written as DNA, the CDR3 is TGTGCCAGCTCGGCGGGCTCCCAAGAGACCCAGTACTTC. This encodes CASSAGSQETQYF.

In its sample, this clonotype was seen a few times. J is TRBJ1-3 and V is TRBV4-2; a possible D gene is TRBD1 (6 bases). The V end lost 0 bases, the J end lost 2 bases, and 8 bases lay between the germline ends. CDR1 LGHNA and CDR2 YNFKEQ come from the germline V gene. CDR3 size: 15 residues. The CDR3 here is CASSQDGTPGNTIYF. DNA for the CDR3: TGTGCCAGCAGCCAAGATGGGACACCTGGAAACACCATATATTTT.

This clonotype was counted only a few times. The rearrangement joins TRBV29-1 to TRBJ1-1, with 8 bases lining up with TRBD1. The germline CDR1 and CDR2 sequences are SQVTM and ANQGSEA. With V trimmed by 1 base and J by 10 bases, 8 bases remained unmatched. CDR3 length: 13 residues. The CDR3 sequence is CSVEGPTGVGAFF. The CDR3 DNA sequence: TGCAGCGTTGAAGGTCCGACAGGGGTGGGAGCTTTCTTT.

This clonotype was seen a few times. The gene calls are TRBV7-9 and TRBJ2-1, with a weak D call TRBD2 (6 bases). The CDR3 totals 17 residues. V was clipped by 6 bases and J by 6 bases, with 24 bases between them. The germline V gene encodes CDR1 SEHNR and CDR2 FQNEAQ (reference sequence). CDR3 bases: TGTGCCAGCAGTCCTCCGGGGGACCCCATTCCCAGCAATGAGCAGTTCTTC. Protein product: CASSPPGDPIPSNEQFF. Full variable domain (missing parts from reference TRBV7-9 and TRBJ2-1): DTGVSQNPRHKITKRGQNVTFRCDPISEHNRLYWYRQTLGQGPEFLTYFQNEAQLEKSRLLSDRFSAERPKGSFSTLEIQRTEQGDSAMYLCASSPPGDPIPSNEQFFGPGTRLTVL.

Worth noting for this clonotype: The junction departs from germline at one end; a sequencing error may be responsible. V usage is TRBV6-5 and J usage is TRBJ2-3; tentative D call: TRBD2 (6 bases). Per germline, CDR1 MNHEY and CDR2 SVGAGI. The CDR3 runs to 13 residues. CDR3 nucleotides: TGTGCCTGCAGTTACTCTAGCGTCGATACGCAGTATTTT. Translation gives CACSYSSVDTQYF.

The CDR3 DNA reads as TGTGCCAGCTCACCGACTTCGGGACAGGGTACTGAAGCTTTCTTT. This gives the protein CASSPTSGQGTEAFF. This chain connects TRBV18 to TRBJ1-1; TRBD1 matches at 9 bases. V shed 3 bases, J shed 5 bases, and the junction held 7 bases outside the gene matches. This CDR3 has 15 residues. Germline lookup yields CDR1 KGHSH and CDR2 LQKENI.

The chain links TRBV6-6 to TRBJ2-3, with D possibly TRBD1 on 5 matching bases. The CDR3 runs 15 residues. CDR1 is MNHNY and CDR2 is SVGAGI in the germline V gene (reference sequence). Trimming left V 5 bases short and J 2 bases short, with 14 bases between. The CDR3 nucleotides are TGTGCCAGCAGTGGGGCCGTTAAAAACACAGATACGCAGTATTTT. Translation gives CASSGAVKNTDTQYF.

The V gene is TRBV7-8, the J gene TRBJ2-3; D not certain. V was cut by 5 bases and J by 5 bases, with 8 bases left in between. This CDR3 contains 12 residues. In germline, CDR1 is SGHVS, CDR2 FQNEAQ. The CDR3 sequence is CASSHQKDTQYF. The DNA for the CDR3 is TGTGCCAGCAGCCACCAGAAAGATACGCAGTATTTT.

This clonotype was detected only a few times. V and J are TRBV6-6 and TRBJ1-1; 7 bases are shared with TRBD1. The germline V gene has CDR1 MNHNY and CDR2 SVGAGI (reference sequence). The CDR3 is made up of 14 amino acids. Trimming took 8 bases from V and 3 from J; bases not matched to a gene: 9. The chain's CDR3 is CASRGAQGDTEAFF. In DNA, the CDR3 is TGTGCCAGCCGGGGGGCGCAGGGGGACACTGAAGCTTTCTTT.

The table lists this clonotype with a few counts. The chain is built from TRBV20-1 and TRBJ2-5, with TRBD1 matching over 9 bases. The end of the DNA fits TRBJ2-1 better, so the J call may be wrong. Germline CDR1 reads DFQATT; CDR2 reads SNEGSKA (reference sequence). The CDR3 runs 14 residues. The CDR3 coding sequence is TGCAGTGCTCCGGACAGGGGTGGGGACAATGAGCAGTTCTTC. It yields the protein CSAPDRGGDNEQFF.

This sequence joins TRBV29-1 and TRBJ2-5; the D gene is possibly TRBD1 (6 bases). Trimming took off 4 bases at V and 5 bases at J, with 14 bases between the two ends. The CDR3 spans 13 residues. Germline V lookup: CDR1 SQVTM, CDR2 ANQGSEA. The CDR3 nucleotides read TGCAGCGTTGGGGGACAACCCGGGGAGACCCAGTACTTC. Its translation: CSVGGQPGETQYF.

This clonotype was picked up a small number of times. The rearrangement uses TRBV7-8 and TRBJ2-1; 9 bases are shared with TRBD2. V lost 5 bases and J lost 7; bases outside the gene matches: 12. The CDR3 sequence is 16 residues long. Germline lookup yields CDR1 SGHVS and CDR2 FQNEAQ. For the CDR3, the DNA is TGTGCCAGCAGCCCATGGCCCGGCGGGGGGGCGAATGAGCAGTTCTTC. Protein sequence: CASSPWPGGGANEQFF.

The chain has TRBV18 and TRBJ2-1; no definite D call. Germline values: CDR1 KGHSH, CDR2 LQKENI. V shed 6 bases and J shed 4 bases, with 10 bases lying between them. This CDR3 is built from 13 residues. CDR3 sequence (DNA): TGTGCCAGCTCCTCCGTCGCTTACAATGAGCAGTTCTTC. Protein product: CASSSVAYNEQFF.

On this clonotype itself: One end of the junction is discordant with germline, which a read error may explain. The chain carries TRBV5-1 and TRBJ2-5, with a tentative D call TRBD1 (5 bases). Gene TRBJ2-7 matches the end of the DNA better, so the J call may be wrong. The germline V gene encodes CDR1 SGHRS and CDR2 YFSETQ. CDR3 size: 14 residues. DNA for the CDR3: TGCGCCTGCAGCGTCACAGGCTTCTCCTACGAGCAGTACTTC. Its translation: CACSVTGFSYEQYF.

This clonotype turned up a few times. The V gene is TRBV12-3 or TRBV12-4, the J gene TRBJ2-7; 11 nucleotides align to TRBD1. The J segment lost 2 bases and the V segment lost 2 bases, leaving 5 bases of the junction unmatched. The CDR3 runs 16 residues. For the CDR3, the DNA is TGTGCCAGCAGTTTACGTTTGGGACAGGGGGCCTACGAGCAGTACTTC. Amino acid sequence: CASSLRLGQGAYEQYF.

V gene TRBV7-9 combines with J gene TRBJ1-6; TRBD1 aligns across 9 bases. Trimming cost V 4 bases and J 7 bases; bases outside gene matches: 11. From germline, CDR1 is SEHNR and CDR2 FQNEAQ (reference sequence). The CDR3 consists of 17 residues. The CDR3 DNA follows: TGTGCCAGCAGCTACCGTCACACCGGGACAGGGAATTCACCCCTCCACTTT. This sequence encodes CASSYRHTGTGNSPLHF.

This sequence joins TRBV5-1 and TRBJ2-1; 12 nucleotides agree with TRBD2. Trimming cost V 0 bases and J 7 bases; bases outside gene matches: 8. This CDR3 contains 17 residues. Germline V CDR1 and CDR2: SGHRS, YFSETQ. CDR3 residues: CASSLGPLAGGRNEQFF. DNA for the CDR3: TGCGCCAGCAGCTTGGGTCCCCTAGCGGGAGGGCGGAATGAGCAGTTCTTC.

The table lists this clonotype with a few counts. The chain joins TRBV29-1 to TRBJ2-1; 8 bases agree with TRBD2. The length of the CDR3 is 18 residues. The V gene's germline CDR1 is SQVTM and CDR2 ANQGSEA. Trimming removed 3 bases from V and 5 bases from J; junction bases left unmatched: 18. The CDR3 is CSVDLGGSGTLNHNEQFF. Here the CDR3 DNA reads TGCAGCGTTGATTTGGGGGGTAGCGGGACCCTCAACCACAATGAGCAGTTCTTC.

There are a few counts of this clonotype. The rearrangement uses TRBV27 and TRBJ2-4; D ambiguous. Trimming cost V 7 bases and J 2 bases, with 6 bases left between them. This CDR3 comprises 12 residues. The germline CDR1 and CDR2 sequences are MNHEY and SMNVEV (reference sequence). The CDR3 nucleotides read TGTGCCAGCATACTTTCCAAAAACATTCAGTACTTC. Protein: CASILSKNIQYF.

This clonotype has only a few counts. The CDR3 reads CSAEGTSSGYTF. As DNA, the CDR3 is TGCAGTGCTGAAGGGACTTCGAGTGGCTACACCTTC. The chain combines TRBV20-1 with TRBJ1-2; possibly TRBD1 for D (5 bases). Looked up from germline, CDR1 is DFQATT and CDR2 is SNEGSKA (reference sequence). This CDR3 has 12 amino acids. Trimming cost V 5 bases and J 7 bases, with 14 bases left between them.

This clonotype showed up just a few times. J is TRBJ1-2 and V is TRBV20-1; TRBD1 aligns across 7 bases. Trimming removed 8 bases from V and 5 bases from J; junction bases left unmatched: 8. Germline assignment: CDR1 DFQATT and CDR2 SNEGSKA (reference sequence). The CDR3 is 12 amino acids. CDR3 coding DNA: TGCAGTTGCCAGACAGGGACTTATGGCTACACCTTC. Its protein product is CSCQTGTYGYTF.